What follows describes a single T cell receptor (beta chain). This sample is part of a study of T-cell memory formation after mild COVID-19. V lost 11 bases and J lost 6; bases outside the gene matches: 8. Germline loops: CDR1 MGHDK, CDR2 SYGVNS. This CDR3 is built from 13 residues. Constant-segment primers and 5'RACE yielded cDNA libraries for TCR alpha and TCR beta, each carrying sample barcodes and UMIs. Using its own MiXCR run on the 5' RACE reads, TCRdb lists one record per CDR3 protein. The sample yields roughly 600,000 distinct CDR3 sequences, over 15% seen once. The receptor was isolated from an adult woman who had mild COVID-19 (a few samples of this study predate the infection). Cell type and time point are not known. The V gene is TRBV25-1, the J gene TRBJ2-1; 9 bases map to TRBD2. Sequencing was done on a sample of PBMCs or a T cell subset sorted from them (not recorded which). The CDR3, as DNA: TGTGCCTCCTCTGGACTAGCGCTCAATGAGCAGTTCTTC. Its translation is CASSGLALNEQFF.